The rows below give T cell receptor beta chains drawn from one sample of a study of cytomegalovirus exposure and HLA in healthy donors. Only in-frame clones appear in the TCRdb table, and some are missing; sequencing was by immunoSEQ multiplex PCR. The sample has approximately 160,000 clones; around 80% are singletons. Sequencing was done on a sample of PBMCs. The receptors here all came from a male donor in good health and CMV-seronegative. CDR3s include the opening cysteine and the closing phenylalanine or tryptophan. The order of the fields is CDR3 DNA, CDR3 protein, clone size, V gene, J gene, D gene. The D gene is left open where the match is weak. Clone size is shown for a subset of rows, as once, few, many or a class of expanded clone.

TGTGCCAGCAGCTTAACATCGCTACTAGCGGGGGGTTCCTACGAGCAGTACTTC,CASSLTSLLAGGSYEQYF,few,TRBV7-6,TRBJ2-7,TRBD2
TGCGCCAGCAGCTGGACAGAGACCTACGAGCAGTACTTC,CASSWTETYEQYF,.,TRBV5-1,TRBJ2-7,.
TGCGCCAGCAGCTTGGGGACAGCGAACACCGGGGAGCTGTTTTTT,CASSLGTANTGELFF,.,TRBV5-1,TRBJ2-2,.
TGTGCCAGCCTTCCGGGACAGGAACGCTATGGCTACACCTTC,CASLPGQERYGYTF,.,TRBV14,TRBJ1-2,TRBD1
TGTGCCACCAACCCAGGGGGACAGATACATTCACCCCTCCACTTT,CATNPGGQIHSPLHF,.,TRBV19,TRBJ1-6,TRBD1
TGTGCCATCAGTGGACAGACGGCGGAAAATGAGCAGTTCTTC,CAISGQTAENEQFF,.,TRBV10-3,TRBJ2-1,.
TGTGCCAGCAGTCAGAGGGACAGACCAGAGACCCAGTACTTC,CASSQRDRPETQYF,.,TRBV6-1,TRBJ2-5,TRBD1
TGTGCCAGCAGCCCATGGACAGGGGAACTTGGCTACACCTTC,CASSPWTGELGYTF,.,TRBV7-8,TRBJ1-2,TRBD1
TGTGCAGGGGGGGGGTTGTCGACCGGGGAGCTGTTTTTT,CAGGGLSTGELFF,.,TRBV2,TRBJ2-2,.
TGTGCCAGCAGCATTAGGACGGGGGGGAGCACAGATACGCAGTATTTT,CASSIRTGGSTDTQYF,.,TRBV21-1,TRBJ2-3,.